This record concerns one TCR beta chain sequence. The sample is drawn from a study of cytomegalovirus exposure and HLA in healthy donors. Whole-study context: HLA-typed donors were the source of some 80 million unique TCRs, which an early data release held.

Germline V CDR1 and CDR2: DFQATT, SNEGSKA (reference sequence). The CDR3 spans 11 residues. V dropped 3 bases and J dropped 3 bases, with 6 bases sitting between them. The PCR was carried out with 60 Vbeta primers and 13 Jbeta primers. The protocol was immunoSEQ multiplex PCR, while the TCRdb copy is restricted to in-frame clones and leaves out a portion. The sample holds fewer than 110,000 clones, roughly 70% seen once. The chain couples TRBV20-1 to TRBJ2-7; possible D gene TRBD2, 5 bases. The sequencing input was PBMCs. This TCR was sampled from a man aged 45-65 years in good health and CMV-seronegative. CDR3 in amino acids: CSASRDYEQYF. CDR3 in DNA: TGCAGTGCTAGTCGGGACTACGAGCAGTACTTC.